This T cell receptor (beta chain) appears in the sequencing data of a study of blood T cell repertoires in COVID-19. This CDR3 spans 13 amino acids. Germline-derived CDR1 and CDR2 are SGHRS and YFSETQ. V shed 1 base and J shed 4 bases, with 8 bases lying between them. The assay was immunoSEQ multiplex PCR, and TCRdb's table has in-frame clones only and misses some. Altogether a few hundred thousand clones are present, roughly 81% being singletons, with the ten largest covering 5% to 7.5%. Concerning this clone: The sample has other DNA sequences that encode this CDR3 too.

The chain couples TRBV5-1 to TRBJ1-1; a weak D match, TRBD1 (6 bases). Source material: PBMCs or T cells enriched from blood (not recorded which). The source of this sequence is a woman in her 50s who had been exposed to COVID-19. CDR3 DNA: TGCGCCAGCAGCTTGTCCAGGGGCACTGAAGCTTTCTTT. Protein sequence: CASSLSRGTEAFF.